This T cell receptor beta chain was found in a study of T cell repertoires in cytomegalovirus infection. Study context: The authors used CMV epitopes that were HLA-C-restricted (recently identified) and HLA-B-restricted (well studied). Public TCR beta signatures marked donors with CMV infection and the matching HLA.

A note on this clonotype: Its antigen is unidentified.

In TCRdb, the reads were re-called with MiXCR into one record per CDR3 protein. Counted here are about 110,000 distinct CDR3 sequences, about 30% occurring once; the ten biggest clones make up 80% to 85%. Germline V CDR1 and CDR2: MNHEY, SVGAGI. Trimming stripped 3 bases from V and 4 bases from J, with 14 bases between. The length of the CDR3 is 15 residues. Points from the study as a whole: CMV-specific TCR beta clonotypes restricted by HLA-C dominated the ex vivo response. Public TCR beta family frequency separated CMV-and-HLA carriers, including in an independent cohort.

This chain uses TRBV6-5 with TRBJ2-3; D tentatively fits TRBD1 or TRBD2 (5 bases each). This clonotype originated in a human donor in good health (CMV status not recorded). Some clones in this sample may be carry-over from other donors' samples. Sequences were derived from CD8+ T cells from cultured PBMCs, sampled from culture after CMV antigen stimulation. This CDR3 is CASSYLGESADTQYF. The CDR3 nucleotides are TGTGCCAGCAGTTATTTAGGGGAGAGCGCAGATACGCAGTATTTT.